A single sample gave rise to the 32 T cell receptor beta chains below, sequenced in a study of blood T cells in healthy people across ages. Sample-barcoded 5' priming and a J-beta primer mix drove a second PCR of roughly 7 to 11 cycles. TCRdb used MiXCR to reprocess the 5' RACE reads, holding one entry per CDR3 protein. The sample records approximately 800,000 distinct CDR3 sequences, 50% to 65% being singletons. The sample consisted of blood. The receptors here all came from a man older than 75 in good health.

The rearrangement links TRBV29-1 to TRBJ2-2; D gene unclear. The V gene lost 6 bases and the J gene lost 7 bases, with 9 bases spanning the gap. In germline, CDR1 is SQVTM, CDR2 ANQGSEA. The CDR3 totals 11 residues. Here the CDR3 DNA reads TGCAGCGTGTTTGGGGTCGGGGAGCTGTTTTTT. Its protein is CSVFGVGELFF.

This clonotype turned up a few times. This rearrangement joins TRBV9 to TRBJ2-5, with D tentatively TRBD2 (6 bases). The CDR3 runs to 16 residues. Germline assignment: CDR1 SGDLS and CDR2 YYNGEE. Trimming took off 0 bases at V and 1 base at J, with 13 bases between the two ends. The CDR3 DNA follows: TGTGCCAGCAGCGTAGCTATGGGGGGAACCCAAGAGACCCAGTACTTC. Translating gives CASSVAMGGTQETQYF.

The chain joins TRBV5-1 to TRBJ2-2, with TRBD2 matching 8 bases. J was trimmed by 0 bases and V by 4 bases; bases with no gene match: 5. This CDR3 comprises 16 residues. Germline lookup yields CDR1 SGHRS and CDR2 YFSETQ. CDR3: CASSLTSGANTGELFF. The CDR3 region has the DNA TGCGCCAGCAGCCTTACTAGCGGAGCGAACACCGGGGAGCTGTTTTTT.

The chain has TRBV6-5 and TRBJ2-6; TRBD1 aligns across 7 bases. Germline lookup yields CDR1 MNHEY and CDR2 SVGAGI. This CDR3 is built from 15 residues. V trimming: 6 bases; J trimming: 4 bases; junction bases outside the gene matches: 6. The CDR3 nucleotides read TGTGCCAGCAGCCTCAAGGGGGCAGGGGCCAACGTCCTGACTTTC. As protein: CASSLKGAGANVLTF.

The rearrangement joins TRBV5-1 to TRBJ2-7; 9 bases map to TRBD2. Germline values: CDR1 SGHRS, CDR2 YFSETQ. With 0 bases clipped from V and 2 bases from J, the junction kept 3 bases outside the gene matches. The CDR3 is 15 residues long. The CDR3 region is CASSLVAGATYEQYF. CDR3 nucleotides: TGCGCCAGCAGCTTGGTAGCGGGAGCCACCTACGAGCAGTACTTC.

This clonotype showed up just a few times. The chain employs TRBV12-3 or TRBV12-4 and TRBJ1-2; D uncertain. Deletions cut 5 bases from V and 7 bases from J, with 8 bases between. CDR3 length equals 11 residues. CDR3 region: CASSETSGYTF. Here the CDR3 DNA reads TGTGCCAGCAGTGAAACTAGTGGCTACACCTTC.

This clonotype was seen more than once but under ten times. This sequence joins TRBV27 and TRBJ1-5; D gene unclear. CDR1 is MNHEY and CDR2 is SMNVEV in the germline V gene (reference sequence). Trimming stripped 5 bases from V and 3 bases from J, with 11 bases between. The CDR3 has 14 amino acids. The CDR3 nucleotides are TGTGCCAGCAGTCCCGCCCCACCCAATCAGCCCCAGCATTTT. The encoded protein is CASSPAPPNQPQHF.

The rearrangement links TRBV10-3 to TRBJ2-4; 8 positions agree with TRBD2. Germline V CDR1 and CDR2: ENHRY, SYGVKD. The CDR3 runs 15 residues. Trimming removed 11 bases from V and 2 bases from J; junction bases left unmatched: 11. The CDR3 nucleotides are TGTGCCTCGCGAGGGAGCGGGAGCTCCAAAAACATTCAGTACTTC. This translates into CASRGSGSSKNIQYF.

The chain couples TRBV7-4 to TRBJ2-4, with TRBD2 matching 7 bases. The last part of the DNA fits TRBJ2-7 better; the J call may be wrong. Looked up from germline, CDR1 is SGHVT and CDR2 is SQSDAQ. This CDR3 spans 17 amino acids. CDR3 DNA: TGTGCCAGCAGCCTGTGGGATTTGACGGGAGGCTCGTACGAGCAGTACTTC. This sequence encodes CASSLWDLTGGSYEQYF.

The CDR3 is CASSQISNEQFF. CDR3 nucleotides: TGTGCCAGCAGCCAGATCAGCAATGAGCAGTTCTTC. This chain connects TRBV4-2 to TRBJ2-1; D uncertain. CDR1 and CDR2 from the germline V gene are LGHNA and YNFKEQ. The CDR3 is 12 residues long. V lost 3 bases to trimming and J lost 6 bases, with 6 bases between them.

The table lists this clonotype with many counts. The chain has TRBV20-1 and TRBJ2-5; 7 nucleotides agree with TRBD1. CDR3 length: 14 residues. V gave up 3 bases and J gave up 5 bases; unmatched junction bases: 9. Per germline, CDR1 DFQATT and CDR2 SNEGSKA (reference sequence). CDR3 coding DNA: TGCAGTGCTAGGATGGCACAGGGGATTGAGACCCAGTACTTC. Residues: CSARMAQGIETQYF.

This sequence joins TRBV28 and TRBJ1-2; 12 nucleotides agree with TRBD1. J was trimmed by 6 bases and V by 4 bases; bases with no gene match: 12. Germline V gene lookup returns CDR1 MDHEN and CDR2 SYDVKM. This CDR3 is built from 17 residues. CDR3 DNA: TGTGCCAGCAGTTATCGACCCTGGGACAGGGGGCGAAATGGCTACACCTTC. Protein sequence: CASSYRPWDRGRNGYTF.

This clonotype was seen a few times. This chain links TRBV7-2 with TRBJ2-7; no clear D. Trimming removed 7 bases at V and 5 bases at J, with 18 bases between. The CDR3 has 14 residues. The germline V gene encodes CDR1 SGHTA and CDR2 FQGNSA. The CDR3 DNA reads as TGTGCCAGCAACCCCGTGGGCCCCGAGCACGAGCAGTACTTC. It codes for CASNPVGPEHEQYF.

This clonotype was observed many times. The chain couples TRBV4-3 to TRBJ2-7, with unresolved D. V lost 0 bases, J lost 7 bases, and 13 bases lay in between. CDR3 size: 14 residues. CDR1 is LGHNA, CDR2 YSLEER, per germline. The CDR3 loop reads CASSQDDSGLEQYF. CDR3 nucleotides: TGCGCCAGCAGCCAAGATGATTCCGGCCTTGAGCAGTACTTC.

This clonotype was observed a handful of times. This chain uses TRBV7-2 with TRBJ2-4; 7 nucleotides match TRBD1. J lost 7 bases, V lost 4 bases, and 4 bases had no gene match. This CDR3 has 13 residues. CDR1 and CDR2 from the germline V gene are SGHTA and FQGNSA. This CDR3 reads CASSCGQDNIQYF. The CDR3, as DNA: TGTGCCAGCAGCTGCGGACAGGATAACATTCAGTACTTC.

This chain uses TRBV6-5 with TRBJ1-2; 7 bases line up with TRBD1. The CDR3 covers 14 residues. Germline V lookup: CDR1 MNHEY, CDR2 SVGAGI. J lost 4 bases, V lost 2 bases, and 4 bases had no gene match. The CDR3 DNA follows: TGTGCCAGCAGTTACGGCGGGACAGCCTATGGCTACACCTTC. It translates to CASSYGGTAYGYTF.

The V and J genes are TRBV20-1 and TRBJ2-3, with TRBD2 identical over 8 bases. With V trimmed by 5 bases and J by 14 bases, 18 bases remained unmatched. Looked up from germline, CDR1 is DFQATT and CDR2 is SNEGSKA (reference sequence). The CDR3 covers 14 residues. CDR3: CSASPAGEHRYAYF. The CDR3 coding sequence is TGCAGTGCTTCTCCAGCGGGGGAGCACAGATACGCGTATTTT.

A few counts support this clonotype. V usage is TRBV3-1 and J usage is TRBJ2-7, with 10 bases lining up with TRBD2. V lost 2 bases to trimming and J lost 7 bases; unmatched junction nucleotides: 14. CDR1 and CDR2 from the germline V gene are LGHDT and YNNKEL (reference sequence). This CDR3 comprises 17 residues. CDR3 nucleotide sequence: TGTGCCAGCAGCCAATCCAGTAGCGGGAGGAAGACGGGGGAGCAGTACTTC. Its protein product is CASSQSSSGRKTGEQYF.

This clonotype was detected a few times. This chain connects TRBV7-2 to TRBJ2-1; 10 nucleotides line up with TRBD2. With V trimmed by 4 bases and J by 4 bases, 16 bases remained unmatched. Germline V gene sequence: CDR1 SGHTA, CDR2 FQGNSA. The CDR3 covers 19 residues. The CDR3 sequence is CASSSSPPGLASDYNEQFF. The DNA of the CDR3 is TGTGCCAGCAGCTCAAGTCCTCCGGGACTAGCGTCGGATTACAATGAGCAGTTCTTC.

The table lists this clonotype with a few counts. The rearrangement uses TRBV5-5 and TRBJ2-3; D is unresolved. Germline CDR1 and CDR2: SGHKS and YYEKEE (reference sequence). The CDR3 sequence is 15 residues long. The V end was cut by 0 bases, the J end by 0 bases, with 8 bases between. CDR3 protein: CASSLEAVSTDTQYF. For the CDR3, the DNA is TGTGCCAGCAGCTTGGAGGCAGTTAGCACAGATACGCAGTATTTT.

The chain couples TRBV20-1 to TRBJ2-1; 8 positions agree with TRBD2. J lost 1 base, V lost 3 bases, and 8 bases had no gene match. There are 16 residues in the CDR3. Germline-derived CDR1 and CDR2 are DFQATT and SNEGSKA (reference sequence). CDR3 sequence reads: CSASIAGRRSYNEQFF. As DNA, the CDR3 is TGCAGTGCTAGTATAGCGGGACGGAGATCCTACAATGAGCAGTTCTTC.

This clonotype was observed a single time. The genes are TRBV29-1 and TRBJ2-1; either TRBD1 or TRBD2 may fit D (5 bases each). The V end was cut by 7 bases, the J end by 8 bases, with 12 bases between. Germline V gene data show CDR1 as SQVTM and CDR2 as ANQGSEA. This CDR3 spans 11 amino acids. CDR3 amino acids: CSGGTRDEQFF. As DNA, the CDR3 is TGCAGCGGGGGGACCAGGGATGAGCAGTTCTTC.

This clonotype has only a few counts. The chain is built from TRBV3-1 and TRBJ2-5; D is uncertain. The CDR3 consists of 15 residues. Trimming pared 1 base from V and 1 base from J, leaving 10 bases between. The germline V gene has CDR1 LGHDT and CDR2 YNNKEL (reference sequence). In nucleotides, the CDR3 is TGTGCCAGCAGCCAAGGTGACAAGATCCAAGAGACCCAGTACTTC. Residues: CASSQGDKIQETQYF.

Regarding this clonotype: Its ends do not fully match the called genes, so a read error is possible. The chain joins TRBV28 to TRBJ2-7; tentatively, D is TRBD2 (6 bases). The CDR3 contains 14 residues. CDR1 is MDHEN and CDR2 is SYDVKM in the germline V gene. The chain's CDR3 is CANSLWGTHYEQYF. For the CDR3, the DNA is TGTGCCAACAGTTTATGGGGGACTCACTACGAGCAGTACTTC.

The V gene is TRBV18, the J gene TRBJ2-6; D remains unclear. Trimming cost V 2 bases and J 4 bases, with 12 bases left between them. The CDR3 extends over 16 amino acids. Per germline, CDR1 KGHSH and CDR2 LQKENI. CDR3 protein: CASSPTPWAGANVLTF. The CDR3 bases are TGTGCCAGCTCACCAACGCCTTGGGCCGGGGCCAACGTCCTGACTTTC.

There are a few counts of this clonotype. V gene TRBV28 combines with J gene TRBJ1-4; 8 nucleotides line up with TRBD1. Per the germline V gene, CDR1 is MDHEN and CDR2 is SYDVKM. This CDR3 spans 17 amino acids. V was clipped by 6 bases and J by 3 bases; unmatched bases: 12. The CDR3 DNA sequence: TGTGCCAGCAGACGGGACAGGCTGGGTTCGGCTAATGAAAAACTGTTTTTT. It codes for CASRRDRLGSANEKLFF.

This chain connects TRBV7-2 to TRBJ2-3, with D unclear. CDR1 and CDR2 from the germline V gene are SGHTA and FQGNSA. V dropped 7 bases and J dropped 4 bases, with 12 bases sitting between them. The CDR3 consists of 13 residues. The CDR3 sequence: CASTRARADTQYF. DNA for the CDR3: TGTGCCAGCACTCGGGCTAGGGCAGATACGCAGTATTTT.

The V and J genes are TRBV6-1 and TRBJ2-3; 9 bases match TRBD2. This CDR3 has 14 residues. Germline V gene data show CDR1 as MNHNS and CDR2 as SASEGT. V lost 5 bases and J lost 14; bases outside the gene matches: 14. The chain's CDR3 is CASSHVDSGSSAYF. In DNA form, the CDR3 reads TGTGCCAGCAGTCACGTCGATAGCGGGAGTAGCGCGTATTTT.

The rearrangement joins TRBV7-3 to TRBJ2-1, with TRBD2 as a possible D gene (6 bases). Gene TRBJ2-7 matches the end of the DNA better, so the J call may be wrong. Germline V CDR1 and CDR2: SGHTA, FQGTGA. This CDR3 is 13 amino acids long. CDR3 sequence: CASSMGLYNEQYF. CDR3 sequence (DNA): TGTGCCAGCAGCATGGGACTGTACAATGAGCAGTACTTC.

V and J are TRBV7-9 and TRBJ2-3; the D call may be TRBD1 or TRBD2 (5 bases each). V was shortened by 5 bases and J by 14 bases, with 29 bases between the two germline ends. The CDR3 spans 16 residues. Germline V gene lookup returns CDR1 SEHNR and CDR2 FQNEAQ (reference sequence). The CDR3 spells CASSLSRGLAHRYAYF. CDR3 bases: TGTGCCAGCAGCCTTTCAAGGGGCCTAGCACACAGATACGCGTATTTT.

With regard to this clonotype: This is likely a read error, given that the CDR3 carries no conserved phenylalanine or tryptophan at its end. The DNA is omitted, as the CDR3 cannot be located on it reliably, and the CDR3 follows TCRdb's listing. The gene calls are TRBV20-1 and TRBJ1-4; the D call TRBD1 from the table was never checked on the DNA. The length of the CDR3 is 8 amino acids, counting both ends. CDR1 and CDR2 (germline): DFQATT, SNEGSKA (reference sequence). This chain's CDR3 is CSAGDWAV.

V is TRBV27 and J is TRBJ1-2; 7 bases line up with TRBD1. The CDR3 has 14 residues. Germline-derived CDR1 and CDR2 are MNHEY and SMNVEV (reference sequence). Trimming cost V 5 bases and J 2 bases; bases outside gene matches: 5. CDR3 DNA: TGTGCCAGCAGTGACAGGGCCCAAAACTATGGCTACACCTTC. It encodes CASSDRAQNYGYTF.